The clone carrying this T cell receptor beta chain was recorded once. What it binds is not known. Only in-frame clones appear in the TCRdb table, and some are missing; sequencing was by immunoSEQ multiplex PCR. In the table there are 120,000 to 150,000 clones, around nine tenths of which are singletons. This sample is drawn from a study of T cell responses to AZD1222 COVID-19 vaccine. Broader study findings: Researchers took repertoire samples only after the peak T cell response had come. White British donors predominated, females outnumbered males, and clonal diversity was possibly underestimated.

From germline, CDR1 is SGHRS and CDR2 YFSETQ. V shed 0 bases and J shed 3 bases, with 12 bases lying between them. The CDR3 sequence is 15 residues long. The rearrangement links TRBV5-1 to TRBJ1-1; D unclear. The receptor's source is an adult in good health. The material sequenced was peripheral blood, taken on day 0 of MenACWY control vaccination. CDR3 in DNA: TGCGCCAGCAGCTTGGATGCGTTGTGGTACACTGAAGCTTTCTTT. It is translated as CASSLDALWYTEAFF.